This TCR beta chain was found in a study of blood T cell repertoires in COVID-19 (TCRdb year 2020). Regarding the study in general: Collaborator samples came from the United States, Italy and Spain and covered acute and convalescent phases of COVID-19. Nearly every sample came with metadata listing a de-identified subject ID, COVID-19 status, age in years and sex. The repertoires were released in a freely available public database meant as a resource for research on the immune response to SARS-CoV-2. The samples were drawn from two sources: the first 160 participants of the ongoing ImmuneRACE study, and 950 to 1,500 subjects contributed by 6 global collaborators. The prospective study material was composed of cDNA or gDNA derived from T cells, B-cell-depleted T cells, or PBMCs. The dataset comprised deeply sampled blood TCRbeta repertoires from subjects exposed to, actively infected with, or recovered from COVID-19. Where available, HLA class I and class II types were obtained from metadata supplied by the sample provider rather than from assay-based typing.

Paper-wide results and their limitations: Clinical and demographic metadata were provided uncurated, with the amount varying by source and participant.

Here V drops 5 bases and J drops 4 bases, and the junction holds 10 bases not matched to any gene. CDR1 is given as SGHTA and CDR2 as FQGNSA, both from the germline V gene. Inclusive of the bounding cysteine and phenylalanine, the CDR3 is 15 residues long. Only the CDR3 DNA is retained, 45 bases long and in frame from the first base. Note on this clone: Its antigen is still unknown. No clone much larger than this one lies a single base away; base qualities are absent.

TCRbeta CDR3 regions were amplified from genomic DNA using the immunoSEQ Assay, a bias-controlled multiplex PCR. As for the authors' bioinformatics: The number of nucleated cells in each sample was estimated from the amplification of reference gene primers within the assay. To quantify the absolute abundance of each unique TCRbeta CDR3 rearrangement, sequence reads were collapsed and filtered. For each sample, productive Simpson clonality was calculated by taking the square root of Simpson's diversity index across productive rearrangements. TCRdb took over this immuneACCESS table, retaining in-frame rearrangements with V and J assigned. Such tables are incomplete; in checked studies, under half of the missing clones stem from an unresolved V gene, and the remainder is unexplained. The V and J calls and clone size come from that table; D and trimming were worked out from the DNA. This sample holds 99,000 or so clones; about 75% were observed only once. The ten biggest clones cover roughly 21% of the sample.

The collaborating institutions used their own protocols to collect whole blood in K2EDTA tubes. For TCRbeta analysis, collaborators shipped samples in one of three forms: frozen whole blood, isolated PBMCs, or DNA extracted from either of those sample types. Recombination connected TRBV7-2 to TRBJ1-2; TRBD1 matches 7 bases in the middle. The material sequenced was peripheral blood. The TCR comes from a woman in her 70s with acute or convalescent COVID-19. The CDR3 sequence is CASSAGQTQIYGYTF. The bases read TGTGCCAGCAGCGCGGGACAGACACAGATCTATGGCTACACCTTC.